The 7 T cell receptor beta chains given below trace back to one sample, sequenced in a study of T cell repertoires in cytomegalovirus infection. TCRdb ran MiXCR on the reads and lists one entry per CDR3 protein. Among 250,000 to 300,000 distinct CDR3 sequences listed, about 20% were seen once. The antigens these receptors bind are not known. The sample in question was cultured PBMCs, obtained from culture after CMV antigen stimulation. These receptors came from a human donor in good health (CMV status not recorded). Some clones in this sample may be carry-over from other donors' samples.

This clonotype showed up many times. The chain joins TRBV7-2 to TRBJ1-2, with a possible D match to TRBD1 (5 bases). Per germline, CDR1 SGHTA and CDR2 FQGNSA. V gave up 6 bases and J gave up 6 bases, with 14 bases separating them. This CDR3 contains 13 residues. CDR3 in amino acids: CASRLRGVDGYTF. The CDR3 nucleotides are TGTGCCAGCAGGTTAAGGGGAGTGGATGGCTACACCTTC.

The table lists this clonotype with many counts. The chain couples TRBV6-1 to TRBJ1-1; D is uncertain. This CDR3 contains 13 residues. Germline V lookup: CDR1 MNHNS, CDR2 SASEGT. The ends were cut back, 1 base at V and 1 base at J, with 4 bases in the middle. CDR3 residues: CASSEVWNTEAFF. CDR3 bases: TGTGCCAGCAGTGAAGTCTGGAACACTGAAGCTTTCTTT.

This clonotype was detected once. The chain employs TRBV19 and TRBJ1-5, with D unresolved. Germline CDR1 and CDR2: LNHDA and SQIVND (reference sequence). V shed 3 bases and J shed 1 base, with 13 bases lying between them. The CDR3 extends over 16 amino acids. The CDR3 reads CASSIVHGRSNQPQHF. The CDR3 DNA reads TGTGCCAGTAGTATTGTCCACGGAAGGAGCAATCAGCCCCAGCATTTT.

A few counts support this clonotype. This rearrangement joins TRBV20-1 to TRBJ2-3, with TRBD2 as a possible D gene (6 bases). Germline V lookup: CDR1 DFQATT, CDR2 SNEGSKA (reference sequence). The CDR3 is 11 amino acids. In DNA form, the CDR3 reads TGCATGGTAGGACTACCAGATACGCAGTATTTT. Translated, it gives CMVGLPDTQYF.

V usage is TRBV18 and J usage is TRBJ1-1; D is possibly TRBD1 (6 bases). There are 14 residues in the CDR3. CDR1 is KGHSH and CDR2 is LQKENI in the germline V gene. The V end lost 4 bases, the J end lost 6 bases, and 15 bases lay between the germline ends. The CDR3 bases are TGTGCCAGCTCACTCCGGGACAATTCGCCTGAAGCTTTCTTT. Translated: CASSLRDNSPEAFF.

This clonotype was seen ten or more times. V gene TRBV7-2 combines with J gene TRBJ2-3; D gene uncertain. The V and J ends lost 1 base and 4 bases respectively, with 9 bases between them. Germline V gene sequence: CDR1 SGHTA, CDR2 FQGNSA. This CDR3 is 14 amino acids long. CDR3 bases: TGTGCCAGCAGCTTAGTCACAGCCCCAGATACGCAGTATTTT. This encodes CASSLVTAPDTQYF.

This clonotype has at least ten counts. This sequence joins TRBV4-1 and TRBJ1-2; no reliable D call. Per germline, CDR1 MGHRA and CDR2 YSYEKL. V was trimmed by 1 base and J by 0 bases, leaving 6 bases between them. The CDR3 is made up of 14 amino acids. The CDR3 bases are TGCGCCAGCAGCCAAGTGGACCCTAACTATGGCTACACCTTC. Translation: CASSQVDPNYGYTF.